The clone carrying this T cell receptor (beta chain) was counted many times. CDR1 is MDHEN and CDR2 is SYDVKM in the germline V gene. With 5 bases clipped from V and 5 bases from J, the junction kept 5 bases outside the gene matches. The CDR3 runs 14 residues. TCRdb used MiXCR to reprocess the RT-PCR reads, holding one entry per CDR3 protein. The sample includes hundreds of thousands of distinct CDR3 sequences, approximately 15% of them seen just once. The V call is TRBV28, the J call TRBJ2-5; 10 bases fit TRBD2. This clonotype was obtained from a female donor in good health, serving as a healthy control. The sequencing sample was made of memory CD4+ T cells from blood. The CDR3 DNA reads TGTGCCAGCAGTCCACTAGCGGGATGGGAGACCCAGTACTTC. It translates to CASSPLAGWETQYF.